This note documents a single TCR beta chain sequence. Its antigen is still unknown. This entry comes from a study of T cell responses to AZD1222 COVID-19 vaccine. Findings and caveats of the study: The number of AZD1222 recipients seropositive at baseline was only five or six.

Repertoires were generated with immunoSEQ multiplex PCR, while TCRdb's copy carries only in-frame clones and drops some. The sample has about 140,000 clones, more than 85% seen once. V trimming: 1 base; J trimming: 7 bases; junction bases outside the gene matches: 5. This CDR3 has 15 amino acids. Germline V gives CDR1 SGHRS, CDR2 YFSETQ. The receptor was derived from an adult who received the AZD1222 COVID-19 vaccine. The sequences come from peripheral blood, collected 28 days after the second AZD1222 dose. This chain links TRBV5-1 with TRBJ2-1, with 10 bases fitting TRBD2. As DNA, the CDR3 is TGCGCCAGCAGCTTGTCCAGCGGGAGGGGTAATGAGCAGTTCTTC. It translates to CASSLSSGRGNEQFF.